Listed here are 19 T cell receptor beta chains from one sample, sequenced in a study of cytomegalovirus exposure and HLA in healthy donors. Primers for the PCR totalled 60 Vbeta and 13 Jbeta. Sequencing was performed with immunoSEQ multiplex PCR; in TCRdb, only in-frame clones are kept and a portion is missing. The table records some 180,000 clones, more than 60% of them present only once. The sequencing sample was made of PBMCs. The source is a young man in good health and CMV-seronegative.

J is TRBJ1-2 and V is TRBV29-1; possible D gene TRBD1, 6 bases. Germline assignment: CDR1 SQVTM and CDR2 ANQGSEA. V was cut by 7 bases and J by 4 bases, with 19 bases left in between. There are 14 residues in the CDR3. The CDR3 reads CSAPRGGAGYGYTF. CDR3 in DNA: TGCAGCGCTCCAAGAGGGGGTGCGGGCTATGGCTACACCTTC.

This sequence joins TRBV7-8 and TRBJ1-5; no definite D call. Trimming removed 0 bases at V and 7 bases at J, with 7 bases between. Germline V gene data show CDR1 as SGHVS and CDR2 as FQNEAQ. The CDR3 is 13 amino acids. As DNA, the CDR3 is TGTGCCAGCAGCTTAGCCCGGGGACAGCCCCAGCATTTT. As protein: CASSLARGQPQHF.

V and J are TRBV4-2 and TRBJ1-2, with D tentatively TRBD1 (5 bases). Per the germline V gene, CDR1 is LGHNA and CDR2 is YNFKEQ. The V end lost 0 bases, the J end lost 3 bases, and 23 bases lay between the germline ends. This CDR3 has 19 amino acids. Here the CDR3 DNA reads TGTGCCAGCAGCCAAGATTGGATCCATCCAGGGCGCGCGGACTATGGCTACACCTTC. Protein sequence: CASSQDWIHPGRADYGYTF.

The DNA for the CDR3 is TGTGCCTGGAGTGGCTTGGGACAGTTGAATGAAAAACTGTTTTTT. Translating gives CAWSGLGQLNEKLFF. The chain employs TRBV30 and TRBJ1-4; 7 bases map to TRBD1. The ends lost 1 base at V and 5 bases at J; junction bases unmatched: 7. The germline V gene encodes CDR1 GTSNPN and CDR2 SVGIG (reference sequence). The CDR3 length is 15 residues.

The chain has TRBV9 and TRBJ2-1; possible D gene TRBD2, 5 bases. The CDR3 contains 15 residues. The V gene lost 0 bases and the J gene lost 2 bases, with 9 bases spanning the gap. Germline CDR1 SGDLS, CDR2 YYNGEE. The CDR3 DNA follows: TGTGCCAGCAGCGTAGAAGGAGGCCCCTACAATGAGCAGTTCTTC. Its translation: CASSVEGGPYNEQFF.

V and J are TRBV11-2 and TRBJ2-7; no reliable D call. Germline V gene data show CDR1 as SGHAT and CDR2 as FQNNGV. The germline V and J ends were trimmed by 4 bases and 0 bases, with 13 bases remaining between them. The CDR3 sequence is 15 residues long. CDR3 coding DNA: TGTGCCAGCAGCTCCCTTCGACAAGCCTCCTACGAGCAGTACTTC. It yields the protein CASSSLRQASYEQYF. Supplemented by reference TRBV11-2 and TRBJ2-7, the full variable domain reads EAGVAQSPRYKIIEKRQSVAFWCNPISGHATLYWYQQILGQGPKLLIQFQNNGVVDDSQLPKDRFSAERLKGVDSTLKIQPAKLEDSAVYLCASSSLRQASYEQYFGPGTRLTVT.

This clone showed up just a few times. This chain links TRBV5-1 with TRBJ2-3, with 10 bases that match TRBD2. The CDR3 is 19 amino acids. Losses at the gene ends were 0 bases for V and 0 bases for J; bases not matched to a gene: 10. The germline gives CDR1 SGHRS, CDR2 YFSETQ. The CDR3 sequence is CASSLAPLAGITSTDTQYF. The CDR3 region has the DNA TGCGCCAGCAGCTTGGCCCCACTAGCGGGAATCACAAGCACAGATACGCAGTATTTT.

This clone appeared once. The chain joins TRBV7-2 to TRBJ1-1; D unclear. The CDR3 totals 12 residues. V lost 3 bases and J lost 0, with 2 bases in between. CDR1 is SGHTA, CDR2 FQGNSA, per germline. The CDR3 sequence is CASSFMNTEAFF. CDR3 DNA sequence: TGTGCCAGCAGCTTCATGAACACTGAAGCTTTCTTT.

The chain is built from TRBV2 and TRBJ2-7; a weak D match, TRBD2 (6 bases). The CDR3 has 12 amino acids. Trimming pared 4 bases from V and 2 bases from J, leaving 6 bases between. The germline gives CDR1 SNHLY, CDR2 FYNNEI. This chain's CDR3 is CASSGGAYEQYF. The CDR3 nucleotides read TGTGCCAGCAGTGGGGGGGCCTACGAGCAGTACTTC.

The V gene is TRBV9, the J gene TRBJ2-5, with 8 bases aligning to TRBD2. CDR1 is SGDLS and CDR2 is YYNGEE in the germline V gene. The CDR3 is 15 amino acids. With 3 bases clipped from V and 2 bases from J, the junction kept 6 bases outside the gene matches. The CDR3 loop is CASSGSGNWQETQYF. The CDR3 DNA reads TGTGCCAGCAGCGGTAGCGGGAACTGGCAAGAGACCCAGTACTTC.

This sequence joins TRBV25-1 and TRBJ2-1; a weak D match, TRBD1 (6 bases). From germline, CDR1 is MGHDK and CDR2 SYGVNS. V was trimmed by 3 bases and J by 9 bases, leaving 12 bases between them. The CDR3 extends over 13 amino acids. The CDR3 region has the DNA TGTGCCAGCAGTGACAGGGGTTATAGTGAGCAGTTCTTC. Translating gives CASSDRGYSEQFF.

The genes are TRBV6-6 and TRBJ2-5, with a tentative D call TRBD2 (5 bases). This CDR3 region has 14 residues. Germline CDR1 and CDR2: MNHNY and SVGAGI (reference sequence). V lost 5 bases and J lost 5, with 15 bases in between. The DNA of the CDR3 is TGTGCCAGCAGTCAAGGACGTTCGGGGGAGACCCAGTACTTC. It specifies CASSQGRSGETQYF.

The chain has TRBV28 and TRBJ2-7; D might be TRBD1 (5 bases). With 2 bases removed from V and 2 bases from J, the gap between germline ends came to 10 bases. Germline CDR1 and CDR2: MDHEN and SYDVKM. This CDR3 has 14 residues. CDR3 coding DNA: TGTGCCAGCAGTTTAGACAGTCACCCCTACGAGCAGTACTTC. Encoded protein: CASSLDSHPYEQYF.

A few counts support this clone. The chain uses TRBV4-3 and TRBJ1-1, with D tentatively TRBD1 (6 bases). Germline-derived CDR1 and CDR2 are LGHNA and YSLEER. Trimming stripped 4 bases from V and 4 bases from J, with 22 bases between. This CDR3 comprises 17 residues. The CDR3, as DNA: TGCGCCAGCAGCCCCCAGGTCTCAGGGGCGCTTGGCACTGAAGCTTTCTTT. Encoded protein: CASSPQVSGALGTEAFF.

The V gene is TRBV5-1, the J gene TRBJ2-2; no clear D gene. V lost 0 bases and J lost 1, with 4 bases in between. CDR3 length equals 14 residues. CDR1 is SGHRS and CDR2 is YFSETQ in the germline V gene. As DNA, the CDR3 is TGCGCCAGCAGCTTGGAACAGAACACCGGGGAGCTGTTTTTT. Translated, it gives CASSLEQNTGELFF.

V and J are TRBV7-9 and TRBJ2-7; TRBD1 is a possible D gene (6 bases). The germline CDR1 and CDR2 sequences are SEHNR and FQNEAQ (reference sequence). This CDR3 is 13 amino acids long. The ends were cut back, 3 bases at V and 6 bases at J, with 12 bases in the middle. CDR3: CASSFSQGAEQYF. In DNA form, the CDR3 reads TGTGCCAGCAGCTTTTCACAGGGAGCCGAGCAGTACTTC.

This rearrangement joins TRBV14 to TRBJ1-2; possible D gene TRBD1, 5 bases. The CDR3 runs 13 residues. V lost 9 bases and J lost 3, with 14 bases in between. CDR1 is SGHDN and CDR2 is FVKESK in the germline V gene. The chain's CDR3 is CASRKGSYYGYTF. The CDR3 coding sequence is TGTGCCAGTCGAAAGGGGTCCTACTATGGCTACACCTTC. Filled out from reference TRBV14 and TRBJ1-2, the complete variable domain reads EAGVTQFPSHSVIEKGQTVTLRCDPISGHDNLYWYRRVMGKEIKFLLHFVKESKQDESGMPNNRFLAERTGGTYSTLKVQPAELEDSGVYFCASRKGSYYGYTFGSGTRLTVV.

J is TRBJ1-6 and V is TRBV10-3; D is possibly TRBD1 (6 bases). CDR3 length: 16 residues. V was pared by 8 bases and J by 7 bases, with 21 bases between. Germline CDR1 reads ENHRY; CDR2 reads SYGVKD. CDR3 bases: TGTGCCATCGGGCAGACAGGCCTAATCGGGAATTCACCCCTCCACTTT. It encodes CAIGQTGLIGNSPLHF.

V and J are TRBV11-3 and TRBJ2-1; 10 nucleotides align to TRBD1. In germline, CDR1 is SGHNT, CDR2 YENEEA. CDR3 length equals 14 residues. Unmatched junction bases numbered 3, after V lost 2 bases and J lost 8 bases. The CDR3 coding sequence is TGTGCCAGCAGCTTAACCGGGACAGGGGATGAGCAGTTCTTC. Protein sequence: CASSLTGTGDEQFF.